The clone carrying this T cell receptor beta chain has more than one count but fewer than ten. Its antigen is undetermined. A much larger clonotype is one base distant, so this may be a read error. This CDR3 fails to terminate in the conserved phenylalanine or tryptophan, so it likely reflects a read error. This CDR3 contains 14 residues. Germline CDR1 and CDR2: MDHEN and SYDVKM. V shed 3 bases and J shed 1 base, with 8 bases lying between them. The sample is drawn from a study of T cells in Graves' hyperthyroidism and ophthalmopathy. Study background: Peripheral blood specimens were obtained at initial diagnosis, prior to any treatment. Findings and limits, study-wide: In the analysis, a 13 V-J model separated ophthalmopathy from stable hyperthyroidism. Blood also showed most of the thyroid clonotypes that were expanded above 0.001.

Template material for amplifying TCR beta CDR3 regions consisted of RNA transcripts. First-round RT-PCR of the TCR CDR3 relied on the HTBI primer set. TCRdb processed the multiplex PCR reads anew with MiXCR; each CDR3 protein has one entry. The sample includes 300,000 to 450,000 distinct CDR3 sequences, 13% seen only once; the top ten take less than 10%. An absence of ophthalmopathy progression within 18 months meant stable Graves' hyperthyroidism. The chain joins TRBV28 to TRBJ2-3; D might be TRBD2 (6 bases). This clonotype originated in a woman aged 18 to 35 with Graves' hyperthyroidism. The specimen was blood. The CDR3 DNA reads TGTGCCAGCAGTTTGCGGGGAGGCACAGATACGCAGTATCTT. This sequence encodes CASSLRGGTDTQYL.